This TCR beta chain was observed in a study of T cells after yellow fever vaccination. Study findings and constraints: Although the secondary response was weaker, it peaked faster, at day 5 versus 15. Clones that expanded after primary vaccination mostly reappeared after the booster (96% CD4, approximately 89% CD8).

Trimming removed 0 bases at V and 6 bases at J, with 8 bases between. Germline V CDR1 and CDR2: KGHSH, LQKENI. This CDR3 comprises 13 residues. As concerns this clonotype: Its cognate antigen is unknown.

A universal primer site and UMIs were added as TCR cDNA was made by 5'RACE template switching. A single record per CDR3 protein comes from TCRdb applying MiXCR to the 5' RACE reads. Among some 350,000 distinct CDR3 sequences, approximately 4% were seen once, and the ten largest hold 20% to 25%. The sample here was PBMCs, taken 5 days after the yellow fever booster vaccination. The J gene is TRBJ1-1, the V gene TRBV18; no firm D call. The clonotype originates from a man aged 18 to 30 who received the YFV17D yellow fever vaccine. Here the CDR3 DNA reads TGTGCCAGCTCACCACCCGGGTCTGCTGAAGCTTTCTTT. It specifies CASSPPGSAEAFF.